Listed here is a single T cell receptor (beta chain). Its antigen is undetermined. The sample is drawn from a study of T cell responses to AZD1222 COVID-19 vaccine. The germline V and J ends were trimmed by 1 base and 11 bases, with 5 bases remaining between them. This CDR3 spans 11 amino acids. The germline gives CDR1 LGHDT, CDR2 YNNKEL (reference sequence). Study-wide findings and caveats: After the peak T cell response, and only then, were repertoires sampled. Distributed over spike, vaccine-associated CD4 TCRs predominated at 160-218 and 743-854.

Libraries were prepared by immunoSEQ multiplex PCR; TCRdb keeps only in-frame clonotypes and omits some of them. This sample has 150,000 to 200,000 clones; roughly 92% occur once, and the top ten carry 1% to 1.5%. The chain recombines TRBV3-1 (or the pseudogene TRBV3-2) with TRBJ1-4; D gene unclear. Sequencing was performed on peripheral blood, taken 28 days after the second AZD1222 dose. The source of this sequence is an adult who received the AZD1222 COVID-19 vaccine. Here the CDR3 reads CASSQAGKLFF. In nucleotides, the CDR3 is TGTGCCAGCAGCCAAGCCGGGAAACTGTTTTTT.